This TCR beta chain was captured by sequencing in a study of T cell repertoires in cytomegalovirus infection. Across the study: Recently described HLA-C-restricted plus well-studied HLA-B-restricted CMV epitopes were used. Public TCR beta signatures provided an indication of both CMV infection and a matching HLA type.

Overall study findings and caveats: Summed frequency of public TCR beta families distinguished CMV carriers with the relevant HLA. Across the ex vivo response, the dominant clonotypes were HLA-C-restricted CMV-specific TCR beta clonotypes.

This CDR3 is 15 amino acids long. Trimming removed 8 bases from V and 1 base from J, with 17 bases in between. CDR1 is MNHEY and CDR2 is SVGAGI in the germline V gene. Turning to this clonotype: Its cognate antigen is unknown.

TCRdb reprocessed the reads via MiXCR and lists one record per CDR3 protein. This table has approximately 1,000,000 distinct CDR3 sequences, 31% appearing once. V is TRBV6-5 and J is TRBJ1-1; D gene ambiguous. The sample here was cultured CD8+ T cells from PBMCs, taken from culture after CMV antigen stimulation. The clonotype originates from a human donor in good health (CMV status not recorded). Some clones in this sample may be carry-over from other donors' samples. The CDR3 DNA reads as TGTGCCAGCGGAAGAGGACGCTACAAGAACACTGAAGCTTTCTTT. Encoded protein: CASGRGRYKNTEAFF.